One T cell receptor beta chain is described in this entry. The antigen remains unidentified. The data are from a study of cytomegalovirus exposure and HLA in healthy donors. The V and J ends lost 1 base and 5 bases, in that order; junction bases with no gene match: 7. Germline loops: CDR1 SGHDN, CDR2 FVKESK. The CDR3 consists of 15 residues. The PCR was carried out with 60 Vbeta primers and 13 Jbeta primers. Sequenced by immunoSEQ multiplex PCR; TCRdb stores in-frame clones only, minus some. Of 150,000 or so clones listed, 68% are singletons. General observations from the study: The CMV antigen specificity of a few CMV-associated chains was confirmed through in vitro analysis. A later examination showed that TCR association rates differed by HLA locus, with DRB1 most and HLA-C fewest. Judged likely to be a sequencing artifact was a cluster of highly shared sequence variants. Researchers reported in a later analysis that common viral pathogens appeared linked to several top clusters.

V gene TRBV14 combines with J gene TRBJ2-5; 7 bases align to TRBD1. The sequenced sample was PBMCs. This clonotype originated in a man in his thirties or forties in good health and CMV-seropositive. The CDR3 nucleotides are TGTGCCAGCAGCCAAGGCAGGGGGATAAGGGAGACCCAGTACTTC. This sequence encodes CASSQGRGIRETQYF. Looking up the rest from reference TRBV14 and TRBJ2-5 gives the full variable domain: EAGVTQFPSHSVIEKGQTVTLRCDPISGHDNLYWYRRVMGKEIKFLLHFVKESKQDESGMPNNRFLAERTGGTYSTLKVQPAELEDSGVYFCASSQGRGIRETQYFGPGTRLLVL.